The 29 T cell receptor beta chains presented below share a single source sample, sequenced in a study of blood T cell repertoires in COVID-19 (dated by TCRdb to 2019 to 2021). The library was made by the immunoSEQ multiplex PCR assay. Not all clones reach the TCRdb copy of this immuneACCESS table, which keeps in-frame sequences only. Checked studies attribute under half of the gap to unresolved V genes and leave the rest unexplained. Here the sample has about 180,000 clones; approximately 83% occur a single time. Less than 3.5% of the sample is taken by the ten largest. The sample taken for sequencing was peripheral blood. These receptors originate from a woman in her fifties or sixties with acute or convalescent COVID-19.

This clone was seen once. V usage is TRBV10-1 and J usage is TRBJ1-5; a weak D match, TRBD1 (5 bases). Germline CDR1 is WNHNN and CDR2 is SYGVQD (reference sequence). This CDR3 contains 16 residues. The ends were cut back, 7 bases at V and 3 bases at J, with 19 bases in the middle. CDR3 sequence (DNA): TGCGCCAGCAAATCCAGGGCAGCTCGCGACAATCAGCCCCAGCATTTT. Translating it yields CASKSRAARDNQPQHF.

The rearrangement links TRBV7-6 to TRBJ1-6, with 8 bases lining up with TRBD1. V was pared by 2 bases and J by 11 bases, with 8 bases of the junction left unmatched. The CDR3 is made up of 15 amino acids. Germline-derived CDR1 and CDR2 are SGHVS and FNYEAQ. The CDR3 DNA reads as TGTGCCAGCAGCTTAAACGGACAGGGTTCGACACCCCTCCACTTT. This translates into CASSLNGQGSTPLHF.

The chain combines TRBV5-1 with TRBJ1-1, with a weak D call TRBD1 (6 bases). CDR1 is SGHRS and CDR2 is YFSETQ in the germline V gene. The V end was cut by 4 bases, the J end by 0 bases, with 13 bases between. This CDR3 spans 15 amino acids. For the CDR3, the DNA is TGCGCCAGCAGCCAGGGGAACGATATGAACACTGAAGCTTTCTTT. Its translation: CASSQGNDMNTEAFF.

The chain joins TRBV19 to TRBJ2-3; TRBD2 is a possible D gene (6 bases). The CDR3 loop spans 14 amino acids. Trimming shortened V by 4 bases and J by 5 bases, and 13 bases separated the two germline ends. Germline V gives CDR1 LNHDA, CDR2 SQIVND (reference sequence). DNA of the CDR3: TGTGCCAGTAGTAAGGTCGGGGGTGGAGATACGCAGTATTTT. Translating it yields CASSKVGGGDTQYF.

V usage is TRBV5-1 and J usage is TRBJ2-1; perhaps TRBD1 as D (6 bases). The CDR3 contains 16 residues. From germline, CDR1 is SGHRS and CDR2 YFSETQ. V gave up 3 bases and J gave up 0 bases, with 13 bases separating them. The CDR3 region is CASSSLTGNSYNEQFF. CDR3 coding DNA: TGCGCCAGCAGCTCCCTGACAGGAAACTCCTACAATGAGCAGTTCTTC.

V gene TRBV25-1 combines with J gene TRBJ1-6; TRBD1 is a possible D gene (6 bases). V was pared by 5 bases and J by 9 bases, with 14 bases between. Germline CDR1 reads MGHDK; CDR2 reads SYGVNS. This CDR3 comprises 14 residues. The DNA of the CDR3 is TGTGCCAGCAGTAGTACAGGGACCTCTTCACCCCTCCACTTT. This gives the protein CASSSTGTSSPLHF. The whole variable domain, filled in from reference TRBV25-1 and TRBJ1-6, reads EADIYQTPRYLVIGTGKKITLECSQTMGHDKMYWYQQDPGMELHLIHYSYGVNSTEKGDLSSESTVSRIRTEHFPLTLESARPSHTSQYLCASSSTGTSSPLHFGNGTRLTVT.

The chain carries TRBV4-2 and TRBJ1-4, with a tentative D call TRBD1 (5 bases). Looked up from germline, CDR1 is LGHNA and CDR2 is YNFKEQ. V gave up 1 base and J gave up 9 bases, with 12 bases separating them. The CDR3 is made up of 14 amino acids. The CDR3 DNA sequence: TGTGCCAGCAGCCAAGCCGAGACAGAGAAAAAACTGTTTTTT. Translating gives CASSQAETEKKLFF.

This clone was counted between two and nine times. The gene calls are TRBV4-2 and TRBJ2-3; 10 positions match TRBD2. Germline lookup yields CDR1 LGHNA and CDR2 YNFKEQ. V trimming: 0 bases; J trimming: 3 bases; junction bases outside the gene matches: 6. This CDR3 region has 17 residues. The CDR3 sequence: CASSQDPSGGLTDTQYF. The CDR3, as DNA: TGTGCCAGCAGCCAAGATCCTAGCGGGGGCCTGACAGATACGCAGTATTTT.

This clone occurred once. The chain employs TRBV19 and TRBJ2-5; unclear D gene. This CDR3 contains 13 residues. Per the germline V gene, CDR1 is LNHDA and CDR2 is SQIVND (reference sequence). V was clipped by 1 base and J by 5 bases, with 8 bases between them. CDR3: CASSIARAETQYF. The CDR3 DNA reads as TGTGCCAGTAGTATAGCCAGAGCGGAGACCCAGTACTTC.

This chain links TRBV5-1 with TRBJ2-7; 9 positions agree with TRBD1. This CDR3 is built from 14 residues. Germline loops: CDR1 SGHRS, CDR2 YFSETQ. The V gene end was trimmed by 4 bases and the J gene end by 6 bases; junction bases not matched to a gene: 8. The CDR3 DNA reads as TGCGCCAGCAGCAGAGGACAGGGGTTAGGCGAGCAGTACTTC. Translated, it gives CASSRGQGLGEQYF.

This sequence joins TRBV5-1 and TRBJ2-7; the match to TRBD1 covers 10 bases. CDR3 length equals 15 residues. Per germline, CDR1 SGHRS and CDR2 YFSETQ. V lost 0 bases to trimming and J lost 3 bases; unmatched junction nucleotides: 3. The CDR3 loop reads CASSLVRTGGYEQYF. DNA of the CDR3: TGCGCCAGCAGCTTGGTCAGGACAGGGGGCTACGAGCAGTACTTC. The variable domain in full, completed from reference TRBV5-1 and TRBJ2-7, reads KAGVTQTPRYLIKTRGQQVTLSCSPISGHRSVSWYQQTPGQGLQFLFEYFSETQRNKGNFPGRFSGRQFSNSRSEMNVSTLELGDSALYLCASSLVRTGGYEQYFGPGTRLTVT.

V is TRBV10-2 and J is TRBJ1-2; the D is unclear. CDR1 WSHSY and CDR2 SAAADI come from the germline V gene. The CDR3 is made up of 13 amino acids. V was pared by 5 bases and J by 2 bases, with 9 bases between. The chain's CDR3 is CASSSQPNYGYTF. As DNA, the CDR3 is TGCGCCAGCAGTTCACAGCCCAACTATGGCTACACCTTC.

This chain joins TRBV28 and TRBJ2-2; TRBD1 agrees at 8 bases. This CDR3 is built from 15 residues. V shed 4 bases, J shed 5 bases, and the junction held 6 bases outside the gene matches. The germline CDR1 and CDR2 sequences are MDHEN and SYDVKM. The CDR3 protein is CASSSQGAGTGELFF. The DNA for the CDR3 is TGTGCCAGCAGTTCTCAGGGGGCAGGGACCGGGGAGCTGTTTTTT.

The chain carries TRBV19 and TRBJ1-1, with D possibly being TRBD1 (5 bases). Trimming took 6 bases from V and 3 from J, leaving 11 bases between them. CDR1 is LNHDA and CDR2 is SQIVND in the germline V gene (reference sequence). The CDR3 has 13 amino acids. DNA for the CDR3: TGTGCCAGTAGACCCGACAGACACACTGAAGCTTTCTTT. Translated: CASRPDRHTEAFF.

The chain links TRBV18 to TRBJ1-2; D call uncertain. This CDR3 contains 16 residues. Per germline, CDR1 KGHSH and CDR2 LQKENI. V was trimmed by 1 base and J by 5 bases, leaving 17 bases between them. The CDR3 here is CASSPQDRARGYGYTF. CDR3 nucleotides: TGTGCCAGCTCACCACAGGATAGGGCGCGGGGATATGGCTACACCTTC.

V and J are TRBV30 and TRBJ2-3, with D hard to call. V lost 5 bases to trimming and J lost 14 bases, with 20 bases between them. There are 12 residues in the CDR3. Germline V gene sequence: CDR1 GTSNPN, CDR2 SVGIG (reference sequence). As DNA, the CDR3 is TGTGCCTGGGGCAGTCCGGGTAGCCCGGGGTATTTT. Translating it yields CAWGSPGSPGYF.

The genes are TRBV28 and TRBJ1-2, with no clear D. Trimming removed 7 bases at V and 4 bases at J, with 13 bases between. Germline loops: CDR1 MDHEN, CDR2 SYDVKM. There are 13 residues in the CDR3. The CDR3 DNA follows: TGTGCCAGCAACCAACTGTCTGGCTATGGCTACACCTTC. Its translation is CASNQLSGYGYTF.

This chain joins TRBV29-1 and TRBJ1-2; TRBD1 matches 8 bases. This CDR3 is built from 13 residues. The J segment lost 1 base and the V segment lost 6 bases, leaving 4 bases of the junction unmatched. From germline, CDR1 is SQVTM and CDR2 ANQGSEA. CDR3 in amino acids: CSVPGGFNYGYTF. In DNA form, the CDR3 reads TGCAGCGTCCCAGGGGGCTTTAACTATGGCTACACCTTC.

This clone was counted a single time. The V and J genes are TRBV7-2 and TRBJ2-1, with 7 bases that match TRBD2. Germline trimming cut 2 bases from V and 8 bases from J; bases unmatched to any gene: 15. In germline, CDR1 is SGHTA, CDR2 FQGNSA. This CDR3 contains 17 residues. Here the CDR3 DNA reads TGTGCCAGCAGCTTAAGGGGAGTCGGCAGGGCGGGGGATGAGCAGTTCTTC. Its protein is CASSLRGVGRAGDEQFF.

This clone was seen a single time. CDR3 sequence reads: CASSQGPRVSYTQYF. CDR3 DNA sequence: TGTGCCAGCAGCCAAGGTCCGAGGGTCTCCTATACGCAGTATTTT. This sequence joins TRBV14 and TRBJ2-3; tentative D call: TRBD2 (5 bases). The V end lost 1 base, the J end lost 7 bases, and 15 bases lay between the germline ends. The CDR3 is 15 residues long. CDR1 is SGHDN, CDR2 FVKESK, per germline.

The genes are TRBV6-2 or TRBV6-3 and TRBJ1-2, with D tentatively TRBD1 (6 bases). The ends were cut back, 5 bases at V and 3 bases at J, with 7 bases in the middle. Germline V gene lookup returns CDR1 MNHEY and CDR2 SVGEGT. The CDR3 totals 12 residues. CDR3 protein: CASSPGDYGYTF. The DNA for the CDR3 is TGTGCCAGCAGTCCAGGGGACTATGGCTACACCTTC.

Of note for this clone: The identical CDR3 is also encoded by other nucleotide sequences in the sample. The chain is built from TRBV6-2 or TRBV6-3 and TRBJ2-3, with TRBD2 matching 14 bases. V trimming: 5 bases; J trimming: 5 bases; junction bases outside the gene matches: 6. Germline CDR1 and CDR2: MNHEY and SVGEGT. This CDR3 is built from 16 residues. CDR3 sequence: CASSPGLAGGRDTQYF. CDR3 bases: TGTGCCAGCAGTCCCGGACTAGCGGGGGGAAGAGATACGCAGTATTTT.

The genes are TRBV7-2 and TRBJ1-1; 7 nucleotides agree with TRBD1. J gave up 1 base and V 3 bases, and 5 bases lay outside the gene matches. This CDR3 region has 15 residues. Per the germline V gene, CDR1 is SGHTA and CDR2 is FQGNSA. CDR3 sequence reads: CASSLGDRANTEAFF. As DNA, the CDR3 is TGTGCCAGCAGCTTGGGTGACAGGGCGAACACTGAAGCTTTCTTT.

This chain links TRBV6-2 or TRBV6-3 with TRBJ1-1; no definite D call. CDR1 and CDR2 from the germline V gene are MNHEY and SVGEGT. Trimming shortened V by 5 bases and J by 5 bases, and 15 bases separated the two germline ends. The CDR3 length is 14 residues. The CDR3 DNA reads TGTGCCAGCAGTATCCCCGGGGTAGGAACTGAAGCTTTCTTT. It codes for CASSIPGVGTEAFF.

The chain uses TRBV7-2 and TRBJ2-7; 9 bases fit TRBD1. Germline trimming cut 4 bases from V and 2 bases from J; bases unmatched to any gene: 9. Germline CDR1 SGHTA, CDR2 FQGNSA. There are 16 residues in the CDR3. The CDR3 region is CASSSSTGGAPYEQYF. The CDR3 DNA follows: TGTGCCAGCAGCTCGTCCACAGGGGGCGCTCCCTACGAGCAGTACTTC.

The chain has TRBV5-1 and TRBJ2-2, with a weak D call TRBD2 (5 bases). Between the trimmed V and J ends, which lost 1 base and 3 bases, there was a span of 10 bases. Germline V gene lookup returns CDR1 SGHRS and CDR2 YFSETQ. The CDR3 is 15 residues long. The CDR3: CASSLSSWDTGELFF. The CDR3 DNA follows: TGCGCCAGCAGCTTGTCTAGCTGGGACACCGGGGAGCTGTTTTTT.

The rearrangement links TRBV11-3 to TRBJ1-1, with D possibly TRBD1 on 5 matching bases. In germline, CDR1 is SGHNT, CDR2 YENEEA. V dropped 3 bases and J dropped 0 bases, with 11 bases sitting between them. The CDR3 has 15 amino acids. The CDR3 region is CASSFAGNMNTEAFF. For the CDR3, the DNA is TGTGCCAGCAGCTTTGCAGGGAATATGAACACTGAAGCTTTCTTT.

The chain recombines TRBV11-3 with TRBJ2-5, with D possibly being TRBD1 (5 bases). Trimming cost V 5 bases and J 0 bases, with 16 bases left between them. The germline V gene has CDR1 SGHNT and CDR2 YENEEA. The CDR3 covers 16 residues. In DNA form, the CDR3 reads TGTGCCAGCAGCCAACAGGTTGTGGGATACCAAGAGACCCAGTACTTC. It specifies CASSQQVVGYQETQYF.

The chain couples TRBV5-1 to TRBJ2-5; perhaps TRBD2 as D (5 bases). The CDR3 runs 13 residues. Germline assignment: CDR1 SGHRS and CDR2 YFSETQ. Trimming took 3 bases from V and 4 from J, leaving 10 bases between them. The CDR3 here is CASSWAGGETQYF. The CDR3 nucleotides are TGCGCCAGCAGCTGGGCCGGAGGAGAGACCCAGTACTTC.